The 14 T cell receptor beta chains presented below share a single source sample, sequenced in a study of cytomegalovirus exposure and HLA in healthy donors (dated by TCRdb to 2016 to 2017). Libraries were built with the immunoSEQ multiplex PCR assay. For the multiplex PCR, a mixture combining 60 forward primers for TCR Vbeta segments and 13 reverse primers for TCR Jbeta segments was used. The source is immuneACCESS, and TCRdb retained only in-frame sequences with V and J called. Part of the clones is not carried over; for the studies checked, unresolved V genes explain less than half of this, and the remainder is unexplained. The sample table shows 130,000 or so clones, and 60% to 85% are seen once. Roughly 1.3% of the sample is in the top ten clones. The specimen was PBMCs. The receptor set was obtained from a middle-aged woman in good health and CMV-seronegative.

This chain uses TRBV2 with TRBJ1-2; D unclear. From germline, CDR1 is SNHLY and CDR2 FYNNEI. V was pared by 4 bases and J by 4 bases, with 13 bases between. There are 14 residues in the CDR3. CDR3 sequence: CASSARDGGYGYTF. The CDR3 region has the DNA TGTGCCAGCAGTGCCCGCGACGGCGGCTATGGCTACACCTTC.

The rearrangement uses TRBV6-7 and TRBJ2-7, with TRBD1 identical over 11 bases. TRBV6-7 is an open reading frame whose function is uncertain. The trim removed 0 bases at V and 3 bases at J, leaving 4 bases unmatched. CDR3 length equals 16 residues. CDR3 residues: CASSYSDRGLDYEQYF. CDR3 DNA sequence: TGTGCCAGCAGTTACTCGGACAGGGGGCTAGACTACGAGCAGTACTTC.

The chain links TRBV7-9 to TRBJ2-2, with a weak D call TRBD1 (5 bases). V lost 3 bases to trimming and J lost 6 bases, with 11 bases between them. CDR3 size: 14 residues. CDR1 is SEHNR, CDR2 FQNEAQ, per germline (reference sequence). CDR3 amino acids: CASSLTEVAGELFF. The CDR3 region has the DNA TGTGCCAGCAGCTTGACAGAGGTCGCCGGGGAGCTGTTTTTT.

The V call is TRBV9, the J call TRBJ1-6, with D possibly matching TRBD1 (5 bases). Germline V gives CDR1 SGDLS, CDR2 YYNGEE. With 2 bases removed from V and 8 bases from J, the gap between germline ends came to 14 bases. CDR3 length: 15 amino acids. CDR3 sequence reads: CASSVGHLLDSPLHF. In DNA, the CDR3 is TGTGCCAGCAGCGTTGGACACCTTTTAGATTCACCCCTCCACTTT.

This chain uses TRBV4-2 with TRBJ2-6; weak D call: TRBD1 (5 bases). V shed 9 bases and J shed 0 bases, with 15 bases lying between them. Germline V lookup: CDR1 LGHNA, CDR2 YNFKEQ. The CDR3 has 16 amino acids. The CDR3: CASATAFSSGANVLTF. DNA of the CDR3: TGTGCCAGTGCGACAGCTTTCAGCTCTGGGGCCAACGTCCTGACTTTC.

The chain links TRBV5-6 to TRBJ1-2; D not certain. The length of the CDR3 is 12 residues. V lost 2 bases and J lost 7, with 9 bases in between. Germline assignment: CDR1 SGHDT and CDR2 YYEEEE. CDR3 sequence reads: CASSLTELGYTF. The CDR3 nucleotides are TGTGCCAGCAGCTTAACCGAGCTTGGCTACACCTTC. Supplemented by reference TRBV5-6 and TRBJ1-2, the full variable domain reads DAGVTQSPTHLIKTRGQQVTLRCSPKSGHDTVSWYQQALGQGPQFIFQYYEEEERQRGNFPDRFSGHQFPNYSSELNVNALLLGDSALYLCASSLTELGYTFGSGTRLTVV.

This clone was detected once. For the CDR3, the DNA is TGCGCCAGCAGCCACGCAAAACAGAACCTCTATGGCTACACCTTC. This codes for CASSHAKQNLYGYTF. The gene calls are TRBV4-1 and TRBJ1-2; no firm D call. The CDR3 runs 15 residues. The germline V gene encodes CDR1 MGHRA and CDR2 YSYEKL. V lost 3 bases and J lost 4, with 15 bases in between.

The CDR3 protein is CASRPDRERGYTF. The CDR3 nucleotides read TGTGCCAGCAGACCCGACAGGGAGCGTGGCTACACCTTC. V usage is TRBV28 and J usage is TRBJ1-2, with 7 nucleotides matching TRBD1. Trimming at V came to 6 bases and at J to 7 bases, leaving 8 bases not matched to a gene. Germline loops: CDR1 MDHEN, CDR2 SYDVKM. The CDR3 has 13 amino acids.

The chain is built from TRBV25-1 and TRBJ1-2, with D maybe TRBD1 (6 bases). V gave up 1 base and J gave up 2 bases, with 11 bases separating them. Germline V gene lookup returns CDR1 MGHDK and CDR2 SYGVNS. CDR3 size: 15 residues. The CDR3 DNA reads TGTGCCAGCAGTGAATCTGGCCAGGGGAACTATGGCTACACCTTC. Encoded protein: CASSESGQGNYGYTF.

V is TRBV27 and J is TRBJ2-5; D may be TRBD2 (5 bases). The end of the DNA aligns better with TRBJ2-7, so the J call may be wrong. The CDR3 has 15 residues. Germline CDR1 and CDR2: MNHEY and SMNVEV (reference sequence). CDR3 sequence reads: CASSPRWGEEYEQYF. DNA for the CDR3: TGTGCCAGCAGTCCCCGATGGGGAGAGGAATACGAGCAGTACTTC.

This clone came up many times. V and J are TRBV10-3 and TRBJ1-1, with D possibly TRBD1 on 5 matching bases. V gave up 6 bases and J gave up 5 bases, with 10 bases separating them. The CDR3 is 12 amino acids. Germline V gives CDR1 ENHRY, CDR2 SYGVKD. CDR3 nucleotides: TGTGCCATCAGGGACACCCTGACTGAAGCTTTCTTT. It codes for CAIRDTLTEAFF.

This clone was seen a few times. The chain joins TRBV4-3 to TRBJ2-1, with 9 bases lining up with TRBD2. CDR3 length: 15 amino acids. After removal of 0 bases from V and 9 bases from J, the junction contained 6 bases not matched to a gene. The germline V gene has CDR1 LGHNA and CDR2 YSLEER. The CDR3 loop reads CASSQDGSGGGEQFF. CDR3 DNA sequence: TGCGCCAGCAGCCAAGATGGTAGCGGGGGTGGTGAGCAGTTCTTC.

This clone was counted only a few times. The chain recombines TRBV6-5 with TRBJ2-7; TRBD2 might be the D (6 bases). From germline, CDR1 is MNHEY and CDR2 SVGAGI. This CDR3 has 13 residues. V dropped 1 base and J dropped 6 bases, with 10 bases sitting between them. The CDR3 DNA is TGTGCCAGCAGTTACTTCGGGGGACTCGAGCAGTACTTC. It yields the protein CASSYFGGLEQYF.

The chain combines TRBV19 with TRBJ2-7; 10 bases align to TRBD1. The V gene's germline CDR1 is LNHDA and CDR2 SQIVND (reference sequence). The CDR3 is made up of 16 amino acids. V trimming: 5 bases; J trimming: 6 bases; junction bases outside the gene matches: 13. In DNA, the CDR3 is TGTGCCAGTAGTTCTAAGGCGGGACAGGGGTACGGCGAGCAGTACTTC. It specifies CASSSKAGQGYGEQYF.